The clone carrying this T cell receptor (beta chain) has a handful of counts. Its specificity is unknown. TCRdb fed the reads into MiXCR, producing one record per CDR3 protein. The sample shows about 310,000 distinct CDR3 sequences, roughly a sixth of them seen only once. The data stem from a study of T cell repertoires in cytomegalovirus infection. Study-wide context: The public TCR beta signatures pointed to both CMV infection and matching HLA type.

Regarding the study as a whole: Cumulated frequencies of public TCR beta families served to identify carriers of CMV plus the relevant HLA. The ex vivo response was dominated by HLA-C-restricted CMV-specific TCR beta clonotypes.

Germline CDR1 reads SQVTM; CDR2 reads ANQGSEA. J lost 2 bases, V lost 0 bases, and 3 bases had no gene match. The CDR3 is 16 residues long. The chain carries TRBV29-1 and TRBJ2-1; 11 bases line up with TRBD1. The receptor's source is a human donor in good health (CMV status not recorded). Some clones in this sample may be carry-over from other donors' samples. What was sequenced was PBMCs. The CDR3 DNA is TGCAGCGTTGAAGATCCGGACAGGGGGCCCTACAATGAGCAGTTCTTC. It encodes CSVEDPDRGPYNEQFF.